These 17 T cell receptor beta chains were all obtained from the same sample, sequenced in a study of CD8 T cells in Susac syndrome. Reverse transcription of about 0.5 to 1 ug RNA was performed with random hexamers. Each CDR3 protein is one row after TCRdb ran MiXCR on the immunoSEQ multiplex PCR reads. Here the sample spans some 190,000 distinct CDR3 sequences, approximately 93% being singletons. The specimen was CD4+ T cells from PBMCs. The receptors were sampled from a human donor in good health.

The chain employs TRBV7-8 and TRBJ2-7, with TRBD1 identical over 9 bases. V shed 5 bases and J 7 bases; nucleotides not matched to a gene: 9. Germline values: CDR1 SGHVS, CDR2 FQNEAQ. The CDR3 contains 14 residues. CDR3 loop: CASSPGTGIWEQYV. The CDR3 nucleotides are TGTGCCAGCAGCCCCGGGACAGGGATTTGGGAGCAGTACGTC.

The chain uses TRBV7-9 and TRBJ2-7, with D possibly matching TRBD2 (5 bases). V was pared by 1 base and J by 5 bases, with 9 bases between. Germline V gene data show CDR1 as SEHNR and CDR2 as FQNEAQ (reference sequence). This CDR3 region has 13 residues. CDR3 coding DNA: TGTGCCAGCAGCTTAGGCCTAGCCCACGAGCAGTACTTC. Translating gives CASSLGLAHEQYF.

V usage is TRBV19 and J usage is TRBJ2-3; TRBD1 is a possible D gene (5 bases). This CDR3 has 13 amino acids. Germline V gene data show CDR1 as LNHDA and CDR2 as SQIVND (reference sequence). V lost 8 bases and J lost 3, with 12 bases in between. CDR3: CASQGQGTDTQYF. For the CDR3, the DNA is TGTGCCAGTCAAGGCCAGGGAACAGATACGCAGTATTTT. The full variable domain, in which reference TRBV19 and TRBJ2-3 provide the parts outside the CDR3, is DGGITQSPKYLFRKEGQNVTLSCEQNLNHDAMYWYRQDPGQGLRLIYYSQIVNDFQKGDIAEGYSVSREKKESFPLTVTSAQKNPTAFYLCASQGQGTDTQYFGPGTRLTVL.

V and J are TRBV12-3 or TRBV12-4 and TRBJ1-4; possibly TRBD1 for D (5 bases). Trimming pared 5 bases from V and 10 bases from J, leaving 14 bases between. The CDR3 totals 13 residues. Here the CDR3 DNA reads TGTGCCAGCAGTCTCCGGGAGCAGGGAAAACTGTTTTTT. Translated: CASSLREQGKLFF.

This chain joins TRBV7-2 and TRBJ1-1; 7 bases match TRBD1. Germline CDR1 SGHTA, CDR2 FQGNSA. This CDR3 has 14 amino acids. V trimming: 7 bases; J trimming: 1 base; junction bases outside the gene matches: 6. Written as DNA, the CDR3 is TGTGCCAGCACCCCCTACAGGGGGAACACTGAAGCTTTCTTT. Its protein is CASTPYRGNTEAFF. Combining the CDR3 with reference TRBV7-2 and TRBJ1-1 gives the whole variable domain GAGVSQSPSNKVTEKGKDVELRCDPISGHTALYWYRQSLGQGLEFLIYFQGNSAPDKSGLPSDRFSAERTGGSVSTLTIQRTQQEDSAVYLCASTPYRGNTEAFFGQGTRLTVV.

The V call is TRBV6-2 or TRBV6-3, the J call TRBJ2-1; 9 bases fit TRBD1. Looked up from germline, CDR1 is MNHEY and CDR2 is SVGEGT. There are 14 residues in the CDR3. J lost 1 base, V lost 7 bases, and 2 bases had no gene match. Written as DNA, the CDR3 is TGTGCCAGCATGGACAGGGGTTCCTACAATGAGCAGTTCTTC. This gives the protein CASMDRGSYNEQFF.

The chain carries TRBV5-4 and TRBJ2-6, with 7 bases matching TRBD1. The CDR3 totals 17 residues. V trimming: 4 bases; J trimming: 4 bases; junction bases outside the gene matches: 11. Germline values: CDR1 SGHNT, CDR2 YYREEE (reference sequence). CDR3 in DNA: TGTGCCAGCAGCGCCCAAACAGGGGCGGCGGGGGCCAACGTCCTGACTTTC. Amino acids: CASSAQTGAAGANVLTF.

V is TRBV7-8 and J is TRBJ1-6; TRBD1 agrees at 7 bases. V lost 5 bases to trimming and J lost 6 bases; unmatched junction nucleotides: 7. This CDR3 is built from 15 residues. CDR1 is SGHVS, CDR2 FQNEAQ, per germline. CDR3 in DNA: TGTGCCAGCAGCGTCCAACAGGGGCCTAATTCACCCCTCCACTTT. This encodes CASSVQQGPNSPLHF.

The genes are TRBV25-1 and TRBJ2-2; D unresolved. The CDR3 spans 14 residues. Germline V CDR1 and CDR2: MGHDK, SYGVNS. V lost 3 bases to trimming and J lost 10 bases, with 15 bases between them. The CDR3 loop reads CASSDPGRLTELFF. CDR3 nucleotides: TGTGCCAGCAGTGACCCAGGACGATTGACGGAGCTGTTTTTT.

The gene calls are TRBV20-1 and TRBJ2-5, with 9 bases aligning to TRBD1. J was trimmed by 3 bases and V by 4 bases; bases with no gene match: 9. The CDR3 length is 15 residues. Germline loops: CDR1 DFQATT, CDR2 SNEGSKA (reference sequence). The CDR3 nucleotides read TGCAGTGCTACTCGTATACAGGGGGCAAAAGAGACCCAGTACTTC. It is translated as CSATRIQGAKETQYF.

The V gene is TRBV13, the J gene TRBJ2-7; D is possibly TRBD2 (6 bases). The CDR3 sequence is 15 residues long. The V end was cut by 2 bases, the J end by 2 bases, with 13 bases between. CDR1 is PRHDT, CDR2 FYEKMQ, per germline (reference sequence). The CDR3 spells CASSLWDLIPYEQYF. Written as DNA, the CDR3 is TGTGCCAGCAGCTTATGGGACTTAATTCCCTACGAGCAGTACTTC.

The chain couples TRBV7-9 to TRBJ1-2, with D possibly TRBD1 on 5 matching bases. V was pared by 4 bases and J by 4 bases, with 13 bases between. This CDR3 has 14 residues. Germline-derived CDR1 and CDR2 are SEHNR and FQNEAQ (reference sequence). Here the CDR3 reads CASSSVGGAYGYTF. The CDR3 coding sequence is TGTGCCAGCAGCTCCGTAGGTGGGGCCTATGGCTACACCTTC.

The V and J genes are TRBV7-3 and TRBJ2-5; TRBD2 might be the D (6 bases). V was clipped by 5 bases and J by 3 bases, with 13 bases between them. Germline values: CDR1 SGHTA, CDR2 FQGTGA. This CDR3 spans 14 amino acids. CDR3 sequence (DNA): TGTGCCAGCAGCCCTAGGGGAGGAGAAGAGACCCAGTACTTC. Its protein product is CASSPRGGEETQYF.

About this clonotype: The conserved final phenylalanine or tryptophan is absent from the CDR3, which likely points to a read error. The rearrangement links TRBV29-1 to TRBJ2-7, with unresolved D. The V and J ends lost 4 bases and 2 bases respectively, with 9 bases between them. Germline CDR1 is SQVTM and CDR2 is ANQGSEA. The CDR3 extends over 12 amino acids. The CDR3 coding sequence is TGCAGCGTTGCAGGAGTCGCCTACGAGCAGTACTTG. It codes for CSVAGVAYEQYL.

The V and J genes are TRBV4-3 and TRBJ2-4; the match to TRBD1 covers 8 bases. CDR1 and CDR2 from the germline V gene are LGHNA and YSLEER. CDR3 length: 16 residues. V was pared by 0 bases and J by 4 bases, with 5 bases of the junction left unmatched. Written as DNA, the CDR3 is TGCGCCAGCAGCCAAGACCTCACAGGGGGGAAAAACATTCAGTACTTC. Its translation is CASSQDLTGGKNIQYF.

This clonotype was seen just once. V gene TRBV7-9 combines with J gene TRBJ1-1, with D possibly being TRBD1 (6 bases). Germline V CDR1 and CDR2: SEHNR, FQNEAQ (reference sequence). The CDR3 runs 15 residues. V was cut by 5 bases and J by 1 base, with 14 bases left in between. CDR3 amino acids: CASSPLGGGNTEAFF. CDR3 bases: TGTGCCAGCAGCCCACTGGGGGGCGGGAACACTGAAGCTTTCTTT.

The V gene is TRBV20-1, the J gene TRBJ1-3; D possibly corresponds to TRBD1 (5 bases). The germline V and J ends were trimmed by 6 bases and 3 bases, with 6 bases remaining between them. Germline V gives CDR1 DFQATT, CDR2 SNEGSKA (reference sequence). The CDR3 contains 11 residues. CDR3 sequence (DNA): TGCAGTGCCGGGGGTGGAAACACCATATATTTT. Its protein is CSAGGGNTIYF.